This T cell receptor beta chain is drawn from a study of OX40 agonist ivuxolimab in advanced cancers. As for the study in general: Patients received ivuxolimab, an agonistic anti-OX40 (CD134) antibody.

TCRdb keeps only in-frame clones here, not all; method: immunoSEQ multiplex PCR. The sample consists of about 26,000 clones, about 90% of them appearing once. V lost 7 bases and J lost 1, with 10 bases in between. Germline-derived CDR1 and CDR2 are MNHEY and SMNVEV (reference sequence). This CDR3 is 13 amino acids long. As regards this clone: In the same sample, other DNA sequences code for this CDR3.

Source: CD4+ or CD8+ T cells sorted from blood, taken in a trial of the OX40 agonist ivuxolimab. This sequence originates from an adult with an advanced solid tumor such as melanoma, head and neck, liver or kidney cancer. The chain employs TRBV27 and TRBJ1-1; no definite D call. The CDR3 reads CASTLRENTEAFF. CDR3 in DNA: TGTGCCAGCACCTTACGCGAGAACACTGAAGCTTTCTTT.